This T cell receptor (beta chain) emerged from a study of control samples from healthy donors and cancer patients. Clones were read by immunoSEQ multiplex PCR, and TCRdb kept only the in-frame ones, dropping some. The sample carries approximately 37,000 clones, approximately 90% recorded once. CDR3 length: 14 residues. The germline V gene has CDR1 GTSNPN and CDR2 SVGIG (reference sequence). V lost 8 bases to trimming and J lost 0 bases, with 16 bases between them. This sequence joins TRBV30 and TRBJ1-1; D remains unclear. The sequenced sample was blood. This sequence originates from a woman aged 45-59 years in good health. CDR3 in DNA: TGTGCCCGATCTCCCCCGGGGTTGAACACTGAAGCTTTCTTT. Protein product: CARSPPGLNTEAFF. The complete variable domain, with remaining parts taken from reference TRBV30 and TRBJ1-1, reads SQTIHQWPATLVQPVGSPLSLECTVEGTSNPNLYWYRQAAGRGLQLLFYSVGIGQISSEVPQNLSASRPQDRQFILSSKKLLLSDSGFYLCARSPPGLNTEAFFGQGTRLTVV.